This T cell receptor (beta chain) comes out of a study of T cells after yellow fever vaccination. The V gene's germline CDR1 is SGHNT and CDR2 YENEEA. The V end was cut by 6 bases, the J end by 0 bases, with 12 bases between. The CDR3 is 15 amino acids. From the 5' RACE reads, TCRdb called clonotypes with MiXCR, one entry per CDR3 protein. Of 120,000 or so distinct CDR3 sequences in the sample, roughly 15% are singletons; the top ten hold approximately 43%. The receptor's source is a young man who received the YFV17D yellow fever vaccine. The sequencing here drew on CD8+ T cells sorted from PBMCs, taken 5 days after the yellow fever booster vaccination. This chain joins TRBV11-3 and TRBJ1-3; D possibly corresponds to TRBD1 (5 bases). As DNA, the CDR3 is TGTGCCAGCAGGCCACCAGGGAACTCTGGAAACACCATATATTTT. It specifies CASRPPGNSGNTIYF.